These 22 T cell receptor beta chains came from one sample sequenced in a study of human T cells and chemical hapten exposure. The time point denotes: pre-sensitization, week 0. Described treatment: therapeutic diphenylcyclopropenone sensitization with weekly scalp DPC. TCRdb passed the RACE reads through MiXCR, listing each CDR3 protein once. The sample holds around 380,000 distinct CDR3 sequences; 4.5% to 5.5% are singletons and the top ten take around 8%. The sample was whole blood, taken in connection with sensitization to the hapten diphenylcyclopropenone (DPC). All receptors come from a woman younger than 35 with alopecia areata. Some clones in this sample may be carry-over from other donors' samples.

This clonotype was seen repeatedly, ten times or more. This rearrangement joins TRBV6-5 to TRBJ2-3; a possible D gene is TRBD2 (6 bases). This CDR3 has 13 amino acids. Germline CDR1 MNHEY, CDR2 SVGAGI. V gave up 6 bases and J gave up 0 bases, with 7 bases separating them. The CDR3 is CASRRGSTDTQYF. The DNA of the CDR3 is TGTGCCAGCAGACGGGGGAGCACAGATACGCAGTATTTT.

This chain uses TRBV3-1 with TRBJ2-1, with 7 bases fitting TRBD2. Germline V gene sequence: CDR1 LGHDT, CDR2 YNNKEL (reference sequence). Trimming removed 7 bases from V and 5 bases from J; junction bases left unmatched: 8. The CDR3 length is 14 residues. This CDR3 reads CASTRLAENNEQFF. The CDR3 DNA reads as TGTGCCAGCACCCGGCTAGCGGAAAACAATGAGCAGTTCTTC.

The V and J genes are TRBV4-2 and TRBJ1-5; tentative D call: TRBD1 (6 bases). Germline CDR1 reads LGHNA; CDR2 reads YNFKEQ. V lost 0 bases to trimming and J lost 6 bases, with 15 bases between them. The CDR3 has 16 amino acids. CDR3 in DNA: TGTGCCAGCAGCCAAGAAAGGGCAGGGGTTGGTCAGCCCCAGCATTTT. Its protein product is CASSQERAGVGQPQHF.

This clonotype came up a few times. The chain couples TRBV5-4 to TRBJ1-2; D ambiguous. Germline V gene sequence: CDR1 SGHNT, CDR2 YYREEE (reference sequence). CDR3 length: 17 amino acids. Trimming pared 1 base from V and 0 bases from J, leaving 16 bases between. The chain's CDR3 is CASSLRRTLGPNYGYTF. The CDR3 nucleotides read TGTGCCAGCAGCTTGCGTCGTACATTGGGCCCTAACTATGGCTACACCTTC.

This clonotype was found many times. This chain joins TRBV16 and TRBJ1-2; D remains unclear. The CDR3 has 14 amino acids. In germline, CDR1 is KGHSY, CDR2 FQNENV. Trimming pared 0 bases from V and 5 bases from J, leaving 10 bases between. The CDR3 DNA follows: TGTGCCAGCAGCCAATCCATACAAAGTTATGGCTACACCTTC. It specifies CASSQSIQSYGYTF.

V usage is TRBV6-2 or TRBV6-3 and J usage is TRBJ2-3, with D perhaps TRBD1 (6 bases). This CDR3 comprises 18 residues. Germline CDR1 and CDR2: MNHEY and SVGEGT. Between the trimmed V and J ends, which lost 0 bases and 1 base, there was a span of 17 bases. The CDR3: CASSYSDSGIYGTDTQYF. CDR3 bases: TGTGCCAGCAGTTACTCGGACAGCGGTATCTACGGCACAGATACGCAGTATTTT.

This clonotype was found many times. CDR3 sequence (DNA): TGCAGCGTTGAAAATCTCGAGAAACTGTTTTTT. As protein: CSVENLEKLFF. The V and J genes are TRBV29-1 and TRBJ1-4; D ambiguous. This CDR3 has 11 residues. The V gene's germline CDR1 is SQVTM and CDR2 ANQGSEA. V lost 2 bases to trimming and J lost 11 bases, with 9 bases between them.

This clonotype turned up a few times. The chain recombines TRBV6-1 with TRBJ1-3; D gene ambiguous. The CDR3 has 15 residues. The germline V gene encodes CDR1 MNHNS and CDR2 SASEGT. V was cut by 2 bases and J by 0 bases, with 8 bases left in between. CDR3: CASSESGYSGNTIYF. CDR3 DNA sequence: TGTGCCAGCAGTGAAAGCGGATACTCTGGAAACACCATATATTTT.

This clonotype was picked up many times. The V gene is TRBV20-1, the J gene TRBJ1-1; D may be TRBD1 (5 bases). V was clipped by 6 bases and J by 4 bases, with 18 bases between them. The CDR3 loop spans 14 amino acids. Germline CDR1 is DFQATT and CDR2 is SNEGSKA (reference sequence). The CDR3 spells CSAKRRYRPTEAFF. For the CDR3, the DNA is TGCAGTGCCAAACGACGGTACAGGCCCACTGAAGCTTTCTTT.

The chain uses TRBV7-9 and TRBJ2-3, with a tentative D call TRBD2 (5 bases). In germline, CDR1 is SEHNR, CDR2 FQNEAQ (reference sequence). The V end was cut by 10 bases, the J end by 2 bases, with 13 bases between. The CDR3 consists of 13 residues. The CDR3 coding sequence is TGTGCCACCGACGACCTAGCCACAGATACGCAGTATTTT. Translation gives CATDDLATDTQYF.

This sequence joins TRBV28 and TRBJ2-3; D unresolved. Trimming pared 4 bases from V and 1 base from J, leaving 9 bases between. The CDR3 runs 14 residues. CDR1 and CDR2 from the germline V gene are MDHEN and SYDVKM. CDR3: CASSWTLGTDTQYF. In nucleotides, the CDR3 is TGTGCCAGCAGTTGGACGCTGGGCACAGATACGCAGTATTTT.

This clonotype was observed at least ten times. The gene calls are TRBV12-3 or TRBV12-4 and TRBJ2-7; possible D gene TRBD2, 5 bases. The CDR3 length is 15 residues. Trimming pared 4 bases from V and 5 bases from J, leaving 18 bases between. In DNA form, the CDR3 reads TGTGCCAGCAGTTACGAGGGAACCTCATCCCACGAGCAGTACTTC. It encodes CASSYEGTSSHEQYF.

This clonotype was seen more than once but under ten times. V and J are TRBV24-1 and TRBJ1-1; the match to TRBD1 covers 7 bases. The CDR3 length is 15 residues. Germline V gene sequence: CDR1 KGHDR, CDR2 SFDVKD. V gave up 5 bases and J gave up 6 bases; unmatched junction bases: 11. This chain's CDR3 is CATSGPGQGGPEAFF. The CDR3 DNA reads TGTGCCACCAGTGGCCCGGGACAAGGGGGCCCTGAAGCTTTCTTT.

This clonotype was detected ten times or more. CDR3 sequence (DNA): TGTGCCAGCAGCCCATCGAGGCACTTTTACAATGAGCAGTTCTTC. This translates into CASSPSRHFYNEQFF. The genes are TRBV5-6 and TRBJ2-1; D is unresolved. V was pared by 4 bases and J by 4 bases, with 15 bases between. CDR1 is SGHDT and CDR2 is YYEEEE in the germline V gene. The CDR3 spans 15 residues.

V gene TRBV12-3 or TRBV12-4 combines with J gene TRBJ2-1; 10 bases line up with TRBD2. The length of the CDR3 is 15 residues. Trimming took 3 bases from V and 8 from J; bases not matched to a gene: 7. CDR3 sequence: CASSFALAGEDEQFF. The CDR3 DNA follows: TGTGCCAGCAGTTTCGCGCTAGCGGGGGAGGATGAGCAGTTCTTC.

This clonotype was seen repeatedly, ten times or more. V usage is TRBV7-3 and J usage is TRBJ2-1, with unresolved D. V was cut by 4 bases and J by 9 bases, with 19 bases left in between. The CDR3 has 15 residues. CDR1 and CDR2 (germline): SGHTA, FQGTGA. CDR3 nucleotides: TGTGCCAGCAGCTCGAGCGTTACGGTGGCCGGTGAGCAGTTCTTC. This translates into CASSSSVTVAGEQFF.

The chain links TRBV20-1 to TRBJ2-1; 14 bases map to TRBD2. Trimming at V came to 2 bases and at J to 4 bases, leaving 4 bases not matched to a gene. The CDR3 spans 16 residues. Germline values: CDR1 DFQATT, CDR2 SNEGSKA (reference sequence). The CDR3 DNA reads TGCAGTGCTAGAAGGACTAGCGGGGGGTTATACAATGAGCAGTTCTTC. It translates to CSARRTSGGLYNEQFF.

The chain links TRBV6-5 to TRBJ2-1, with D possibly TRBD2 on 6 matching bases. The germline gives CDR1 MNHEY, CDR2 SVGAGI. CDR3 size: 15 residues. V lost 4 bases and J 8 bases, leaving 18 bases between the germline ends. CDR3 sequence reads: CASSSWRGADDEQFF. The CDR3 coding sequence is TGTGCCAGCAGTTCGTGGCGGGGCGCCGACGATGAGCAGTTCTTC.

Ten or more counts support this clonotype. CDR3 loop: CASPEGESTDTQYF. The CDR3 coding sequence is TGTGCCAGTCCCGAGGGGGAAAGCACAGATACGCAGTATTTT. The chain employs TRBV28 and TRBJ2-3, with TRBD1 as a possible D gene (6 bases). This CDR3 contains 14 residues. Trimming stripped 9 bases from V and 0 bases from J, with 13 bases between. Germline V gives CDR1 MDHEN, CDR2 SYDVKM.

The chain recombines TRBV5-1 with TRBJ2-7, with no clear D. The germline gives CDR1 SGHRS, CDR2 YFSETQ. The CDR3 has 14 residues. The V gene lost 0 bases and the J gene lost 2 bases, with 9 bases spanning the gap. CDR3 sequence: CASSLEGLPYEQYF. CDR3 DNA sequence: TGCGCCAGCAGCTTGGAGGGCCTACCCTACGAGCAGTACTTC.

V is TRBV27 and J is TRBJ2-7; D is possibly TRBD2 (5 bases). V was trimmed by 2 bases and J by 0 bases, leaving 8 bases between them. This CDR3 contains 14 residues. Germline V CDR1 and CDR2: MNHEY, SMNVEV (reference sequence). The CDR3 here is CASSLMGSSYEQYF. The CDR3 nucleotides are TGTGCCAGCAGTTTAATGGGGAGCTCCTACGAGCAGTACTTC.

This clonotype was seen many times. The rearrangement uses TRBV5-1 and TRBJ2-7; D ambiguous. CDR1 is SGHRS, CDR2 YFSETQ, per germline. The CDR3 has 13 residues. Trimming shortened V by 0 bases and J by 7 bases, and 11 bases separated the two germline ends. The CDR3 is CASSLGPLYEQYF. CDR3 coding DNA: TGCGCCAGCAGCTTGGGACCACTATATGAGCAGTACTTC.